A single sample gave rise to the 23 T cell receptor beta chains below, sequenced in a study of blood T cell repertoires in COVID-19. Libraries were prepared by immunoSEQ multiplex PCR; TCRdb keeps only in-frame clonotypes and omits some of them. This table holds tens of thousands of clones, around 93% found once. Input material: peripheral blood. The receptors were gathered from a human donor with active COVID-19. The donor label of this sample is uncertain.

This clone occurred many times. The chain joins TRBV7-9 to TRBJ2-5; 8 bases align to TRBD1. The CDR3 runs 16 residues. The V gene's germline CDR1 is SEHNR and CDR2 FQNEAQ (reference sequence). J was trimmed by 5 bases and V by 1 base; bases with no gene match: 9. The CDR3 nucleotides read TGTGCCAGCAGCTTAGGGCAGGGGGCTTCGTCGGAGACCCAGTACTTC. This encodes CASSLGQGASSETQYF.

The J gene is TRBJ1-6, the V gene TRBV3-1 (or the pseudogene TRBV3-2), with a tentative D call TRBD1 (6 bases). CDR1 is LGHDT and CDR2 is YNNKEL in the germline V gene (reference sequence). V was trimmed by 1 base and J by 6 bases, leaving 16 bases between them. This CDR3 spans 17 amino acids. This chain's CDR3 is CASSQVSQQGFNSPLHF. CDR3 in DNA: TGTGCCAGCAGCCAAGTCAGTCAACAGGGATTTAATTCACCCCTCCACTTT.

The chain joins TRBV19 to TRBJ1-2; the match to TRBD1 covers 8 bases. The CDR3 totals 18 residues. Germline-derived CDR1 and CDR2 are LNHDA and SQIVND (reference sequence). With V trimmed by 1 base and J by 5 bases, 15 bases remained unmatched. The CDR3 region has the DNA TGTGCCAGTAGTATAGCAGCTGCCATGACAGGGGATGGGTATGGCTACACCTTC. This encodes CASSIAAAMTGDGYGYTF.

The chain joins TRBV7-3 to TRBJ2-1, with D possibly matching TRBD2 (7 bases). V lost 3 bases, J lost 2 bases, and 11 bases lay in between. Germline V CDR1 and CDR2: SGHTA, FQGTGA. The CDR3 covers 15 residues. This CDR3 reads CASSLAGAPYNEQFF. CDR3 sequence (DNA): TGTGCCAGCAGCTTGGCGGGGGCCCCCTACAATGAGCAGTTCTTC.

The chain is built from TRBV7-9 and TRBJ1-4, with 7 bases fitting TRBD1. The CDR3 has 17 residues. Germline CDR1 reads SEHNR; CDR2 reads FQNEAQ (reference sequence). After removal of 1 base from V and 3 bases from J, the junction contained 8 bases not matched to a gene. CDR3: CASSLVAGGISNEKLFF. For the CDR3, the DNA is TGTGCCAGCAGCTTAGTCGCAGGGGGGATCTCTAATGAAAAACTGTTTTTT.

The V and J genes are TRBV4-2 and TRBJ2-1; TRBD2 matches at 14 bases. This CDR3 spans 16 amino acids. From germline, CDR1 is LGHNA and CDR2 YNFKEQ. Trimming took 1 base from V and 5 from J; bases not matched to a gene: 1. This chain's CDR3 is CASSQGGLAGDNEQFF. Here the CDR3 DNA reads TGTGCCAGCAGCCAAGGGGGACTAGCGGGGGACAATGAGCAGTTCTTC.

The chain links TRBV9 to TRBJ2-2; TRBD2 agrees at 12 bases. The CDR3 extends over 17 amino acids. J lost 3 bases, V lost 3 bases, and 6 bases had no gene match. Looked up from germline, CDR1 is SGDLS and CDR2 is YYNGEE. The CDR3 DNA follows: TGTGCCAGCAGCGCACCTAGCGGGGGGGCGGACACCGGGGAGCTGTTTTTT. Translated: CASSAPSGGADTGELFF.

V gene TRBV12-5 combines with J gene TRBJ2-3; D is perhaps TRBD1 (6 bases). The V and J ends lost 1 base and 1 base respectively, with 12 bases between them. Germline V gene sequence: CDR1 LGHNT, CDR2 FRNRAP. This CDR3 has 16 residues. Here the CDR3 reads CASGLGQGLGTDTQYF. The CDR3 DNA follows: TGTGCTAGTGGTTTGGGGCAGGGGCTGGGCACAGATACGCAGTATTTT.

V gene TRBV5-1 combines with J gene TRBJ1-2; possible D gene TRBD1, 5 bases. Germline CDR1 and CDR2: SGHRS and YFSETQ. V was pared by 0 bases and J by 3 bases, with 12 bases between. This CDR3 contains 15 residues. CDR3 in amino acids: CASSLGGGKYYGYTF. The CDR3 DNA follows: TGCGCCAGCAGCTTGGGGGGCGGGAAGTACTATGGCTACACCTTC. Full variable domain (remainder filled in from reference TRBV5-1 and TRBJ1-2): KAGVTQTPRYLIKTRGQQVTLSCSPISGHRSVSWYQQTPGQGLQFLFEYFSETQRNKGNFPGRFSGRQFSNSRSEMNVSTLELGDSALYLCASSLGGGKYYGYTFGSGTRLTVV.

The chain couples TRBV6-2 or TRBV6-3 to TRBJ2-7, with a weak D call TRBD1 (6 bases). V dropped 6 bases and J dropped 0 bases, with 12 bases sitting between them. The CDR3 contains 14 residues. CDR1 is MNHEY and CDR2 is SVGEGT in the germline V gene. The CDR3 DNA reads TGTGCCAGCAGCCCCGACAGGTTCTCCTACGAGCAGTACTTC. Translated: CASSPDRFSYEQYF.

The chain couples TRBV5-1 to TRBJ1-5, with D unresolved. The CDR3 loop spans 15 amino acids. V was pared by 0 bases and J by 0 bases, with 7 bases between. CDR1 is SGHRS, CDR2 YFSETQ, per germline. CDR3 nucleotides: TGCGCCAGCAGCTTGGGGGAGGTTAGCAATCAGCCCCAGCATTTT. This encodes CASSLGEVSNQPQHF.

This chain joins TRBV5-1 and TRBJ2-7; D possibly corresponds to TRBD1 (6 bases). V lost 9 bases and J lost 3, with 22 bases in between. This CDR3 is built from 15 residues. Germline loops: CDR1 SGHRS, CDR2 YFSETQ. CDR3 amino acids: CATRTNSGAGYEQYF. For the CDR3, the DNA is TGCGCCACCCGGACCAATTCAGGGGCTGGCTACGAGCAGTACTTC.

This clone was picked up a small number of times. The chain links TRBV29-1 to TRBJ2-7; 8 bases agree with TRBD1. This CDR3 comprises 13 residues. V was pared by 5 bases and J by 3 bases, with 6 bases of the junction left unmatched. In germline, CDR1 is SQVTM, CDR2 ANQGSEA. The CDR3 here is CSVLRTGNYEQYF. The CDR3 region has the DNA TGCAGCGTTCTCCGGACAGGGAACTACGAGCAGTACTTC.

V is TRBV6-5 and J is TRBJ2-5, with 7 bases lining up with TRBD2. The V segment lost 6 bases and the J segment 1 base; nucleotides outside the gene matches: 5. This CDR3 is 14 amino acids long. Germline-derived CDR1 and CDR2 are MNHEY and SVGAGI. CDR3 nucleotides: TGTGCCAGCAGCTGGACTAGTACCCAAGAGACCCAGTACTTC. Residues: CASSWTSTQETQYF.

The chain combines TRBV10-2 with TRBJ2-5, with 10 bases matching TRBD2. The CDR3 has 15 residues. In germline, CDR1 is WSHSY, CDR2 SAAADI. V lost 2 bases to trimming and J lost 5 bases; unmatched junction nucleotides: 5. DNA of the CDR3: TGCGCCAGCAGTGAGCTAGCGGGGGAGGGGGAGACCCAGTACTTC. This translates into CASSELAGEGETQYF.

The V and J genes are TRBV3-1 (or the pseudogene TRBV3-2) and TRBJ1-1; maybe TRBD1 (6 bases). Germline assignment: CDR1 LGHDT and CDR2 YNNKEL (reference sequence). V dropped 0 bases and J dropped 3 bases, with 8 bases sitting between them. The CDR3 totals 14 residues. The CDR3 coding sequence is TGTGCCAGCAGCCAAGATCCAGGGGACACTGAAGCTTTCTTT. It codes for CASSQDPGDTEAFF.

The rearrangement joins TRBV18 to TRBJ1-4; D not certain. The V end was cut by 3 bases, the J end by 8 bases, with 7 bases between. Germline CDR1 reads KGHSH; CDR2 reads LQKENI. The CDR3 contains 12 residues. Written as DNA, the CDR3 is TGTGCCAGCTCACCTTCGGGGGAAAAACTGTTTTTT. Its protein is CASSPSGEKLFF.

The chain is built from TRBV28 and TRBJ1-5, with no clear D. CDR1 and CDR2 from the germline V gene are MDHEN and SYDVKM. This CDR3 has 12 residues. Between the trimmed V and J ends, which lost 7 bases and 1 base, there was a span of 5 bases. The CDR3 loop is CASKRSNQPQHF. The CDR3 bases are TGTGCCAGCAAGCGGAGCAATCAGCCCCAGCATTTT. Variable domain in full (rest from reference TRBV28 and TRBJ1-5): DVKVTQSSRYLVKRTGEKVFLECVQDMDHENMFWYRQDPGLGLRLIYFSYDVKMKEKGDIPEGYSVSREKKERFSLILESASTNQTSMYLCASKRSNQPQHFGDGTRLSIL.

The V gene is TRBV4-3, the J gene TRBJ1-3, with D maybe TRBD1 (5 bases). Deletions cut 4 bases from V and 4 bases from J, with 11 bases between. Germline loops: CDR1 LGHNA, CDR2 YSLEER. This CDR3 spans 14 amino acids. The CDR3 nucleotides read TGCGCCAGCAGCCTAGGGGCTTGGGGAAACACCATATATTTT. Protein: CASSLGAWGNTIYF.

This clone was seen just once. The chain links TRBV19 to TRBJ2-3, with TRBD1 as a possible D gene (5 bases). Germline V gene lookup returns CDR1 LNHDA and CDR2 SQIVND (reference sequence). The CDR3 contains 14 residues. Between the trimmed V and J ends, which lost 5 bases and 0 bases, there was a span of 9 bases. The CDR3 coding sequence is TGTGCCAGTAGTGCAGGGTATAGCACAGATACGCAGTATTTT. Its protein product is CASSAGYSTDTQYF.

The genes are TRBV5-5 and TRBJ1-4; D is possibly TRBD1 (5 bases). Germline V gene lookup returns CDR1 SGHKS and CDR2 YYEKEE (reference sequence). CDR3 length: 16 residues. V was clipped by 1 base and J by 4 bases, with 14 bases between them. The CDR3 DNA sequence: TGTGCCAGCAGCTTGAGGTCAACAGGAGTTAATGAAAAACTGTTTTTT. Translating it yields CASSLRSTGVNEKLFF. Based on the CDR3 plus reference TRBV5-5 and TRBJ1-4, the full variable domain is DAGVTQSPTHLIKTRGQQVTLRCSPISGHKSVSWYQQVLGQGPQFIFQYYEKEERGRGNFPDRFSARQFPNYSSELNVNALLLGDSALYLCASSLRSTGVNEKLFFGSGTQLSVL.

The chain links TRBV7-9 to TRBJ1-2; no clear D gene. CDR3 length: 15 residues. V was clipped by 1 base and J by 2 bases, with 11 bases between them. Germline CDR1 SEHNR, CDR2 FQNEAQ (reference sequence). CDR3: CASSLGAGLNYGYTF. CDR3 coding DNA: TGTGCCAGCAGCTTAGGCGCGGGTCTAAACTATGGCTACACCTTC.

The chain employs TRBV5-6 and TRBJ1-5, with a weak D call TRBD1 (6 bases). Germline loops: CDR1 SGHDT, CDR2 YYEEEE. The CDR3 has 16 amino acids. V dropped 1 base and J dropped 5 bases, with 16 bases sitting between them. CDR3 region: CASSLFSLTGYQPQHF. DNA of the CDR3: TGTGCCAGCAGCTTGTTTTCCCTTACAGGGTATCAGCCCCAGCATTTT.